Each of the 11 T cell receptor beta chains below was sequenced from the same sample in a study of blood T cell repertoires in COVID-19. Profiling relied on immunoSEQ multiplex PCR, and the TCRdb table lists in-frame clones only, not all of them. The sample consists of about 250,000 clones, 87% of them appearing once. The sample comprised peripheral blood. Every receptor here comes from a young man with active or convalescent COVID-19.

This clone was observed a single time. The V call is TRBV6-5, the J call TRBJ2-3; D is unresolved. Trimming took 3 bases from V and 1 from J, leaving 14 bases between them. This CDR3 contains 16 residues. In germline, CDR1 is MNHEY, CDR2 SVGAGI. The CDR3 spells CASSYSFDLGTDTQYF. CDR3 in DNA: TGTGCCAGCAGTTATAGCTTTGACTTAGGCACAGATACGCAGTATTTT.

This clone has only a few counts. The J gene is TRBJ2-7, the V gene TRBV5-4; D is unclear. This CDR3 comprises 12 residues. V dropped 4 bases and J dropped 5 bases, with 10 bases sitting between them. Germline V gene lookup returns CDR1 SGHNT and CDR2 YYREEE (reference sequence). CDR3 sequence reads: CASSPGLHEQYF. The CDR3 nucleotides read TGTGCCAGCAGCCCTGGCCTCCACGAGCAGTACTTC.

CDR3 sequence reads: CAWSSDRQNYGYTF. CDR3 nucleotides: TGTGCCTGGAGCTCCGACAGGCAAAACTATGGCTACACCTTC. The chain uses TRBV30 and TRBJ1-2; perhaps TRBD1 as D (6 bases). Trimming pared 3 bases from V and 2 bases from J, leaving 13 bases between. Germline V gene data show CDR1 as GTSNPN and CDR2 as SVGIG (reference sequence). The length of the CDR3 is 14 residues.

The CDR3 reads CASSPSRVADTQYF. CDR3 coding DNA: TGTGCCAGCAGCCCCTCGCGGGTTGCAGATACGCAGTATTTT. This chain connects TRBV9 to TRBJ2-3, with TRBD2 as a possible D gene (5 bases). V was clipped by 4 bases and J by 4 bases, with 13 bases between them. CDR1 is SGDLS, CDR2 YYNGEE, per germline. The CDR3 covers 14 residues.

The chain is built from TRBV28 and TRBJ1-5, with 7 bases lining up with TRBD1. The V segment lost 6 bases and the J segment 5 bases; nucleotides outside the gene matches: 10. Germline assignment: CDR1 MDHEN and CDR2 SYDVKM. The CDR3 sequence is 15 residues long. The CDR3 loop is CASSDRVGLHQPQHF. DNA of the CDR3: TGTGCCAGCAGCGACAGGGTCGGGCTCCATCAGCCCCAGCATTTT.

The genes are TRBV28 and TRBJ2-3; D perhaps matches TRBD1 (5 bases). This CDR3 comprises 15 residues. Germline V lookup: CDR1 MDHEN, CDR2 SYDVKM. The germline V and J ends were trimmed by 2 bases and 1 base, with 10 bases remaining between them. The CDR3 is CASSLAQGRTDTQYF. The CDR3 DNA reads TGTGCCAGCAGTTTAGCTCAGGGTCGCACAGATACGCAGTATTTT. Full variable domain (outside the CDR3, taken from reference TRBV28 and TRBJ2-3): DVKVTQSSRYLVKRTGEKVFLECVQDMDHENMFWYRQDPGLGLRLIYFSYDVKMKEKGDIPEGYSVSREKKERFSLILESASTNQTSMYLCASSLAQGRTDTQYFGPGTRLTVL.

The CDR3 nucleotides read TGCGCCAGCAGCTTGGATTCGTTGGGGTACAGGGGCAGGTACTTC. It is translated as CASSLDSLGYRGRYF. The J gene is TRBJ2-7, the V gene TRBV5-1, with 7 bases that match TRBD1. Germline loops: CDR1 SGHRS, CDR2 YFSETQ. The CDR3 is 15 residues long. V shed 0 bases and J 12 bases; nucleotides not matched to a gene: 15.

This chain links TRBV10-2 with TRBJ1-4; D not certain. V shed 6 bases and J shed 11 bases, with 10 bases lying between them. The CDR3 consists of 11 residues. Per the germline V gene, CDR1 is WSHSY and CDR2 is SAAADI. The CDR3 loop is CASRGGEKLFF. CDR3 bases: TGCGCCAGCAGAGGTGGGGAGAAACTGTTTTTT.

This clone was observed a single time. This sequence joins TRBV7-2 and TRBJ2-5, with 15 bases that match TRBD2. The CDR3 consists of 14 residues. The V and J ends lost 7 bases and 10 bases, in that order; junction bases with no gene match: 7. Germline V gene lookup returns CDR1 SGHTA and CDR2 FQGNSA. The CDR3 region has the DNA TGTGCCAGCACCCCGGGACTAGCGGGAGGCAACCAGTACTTC. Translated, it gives CASTPGLAGGNQYF.

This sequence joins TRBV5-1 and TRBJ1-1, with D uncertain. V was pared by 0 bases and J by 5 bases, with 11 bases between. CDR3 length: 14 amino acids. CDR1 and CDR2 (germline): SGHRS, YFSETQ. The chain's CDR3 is CASSLEPVLTEAFF. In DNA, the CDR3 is TGCGCCAGCAGCTTGGAACCTGTCCTAACTGAAGCTTTCTTT.

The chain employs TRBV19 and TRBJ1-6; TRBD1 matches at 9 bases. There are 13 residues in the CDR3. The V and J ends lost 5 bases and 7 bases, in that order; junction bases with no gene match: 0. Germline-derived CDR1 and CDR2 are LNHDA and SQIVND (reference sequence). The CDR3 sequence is CASSGQGNSPLHF. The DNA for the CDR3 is TGTGCCAGTAGTGGACAGGGGAATTCACCCCTCCACTTT.